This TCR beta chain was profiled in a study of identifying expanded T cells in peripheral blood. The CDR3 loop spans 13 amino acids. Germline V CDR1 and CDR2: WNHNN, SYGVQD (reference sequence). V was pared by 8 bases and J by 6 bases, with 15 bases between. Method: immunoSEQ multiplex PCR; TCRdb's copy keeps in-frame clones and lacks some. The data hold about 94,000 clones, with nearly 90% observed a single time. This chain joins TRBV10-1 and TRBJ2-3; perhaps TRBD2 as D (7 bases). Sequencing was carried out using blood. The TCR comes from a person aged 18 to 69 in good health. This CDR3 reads CASSIGGGDTQYF. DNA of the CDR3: TGCGCCAGCTCAATAGGGGGAGGGGATACGCAGTATTTT.